Following are 25 T cell receptor beta chains from one sample sequenced in a study of blood T cells in healthy people across ages. Next came a second PCR, run for about 7 to 11 cycles, which used a sample-barcoded 5' primer along with a J-beta primer mix. From the 5' RACE reads, TCRdb called clonotypes with MiXCR, one entry per CDR3 protein. This table holds fewer than 900,000 distinct CDR3 sequences, 35% to 45% found once. The material sequenced was blood. The source of these receptors is a woman aged 60-70 years in good health.

This clonotype showed up just once. V usage is TRBV5-6 and J usage is TRBJ1-5, with TRBD1 matching over 9 bases. The CDR3 is 14 residues long. CDR1 is SGHDT, CDR2 YYEEEE, per germline. Germline trimming cut 4 bases from V and 5 bases from J; bases unmatched to any gene: 4. In DNA form, the CDR3 reads TGTGCCAGCAGCCCTAACAGGGGGCATCAGCCCCAGCATTTT. This encodes CASSPNRGHQPQHF.

This chain's CDR3 is CSLKTESYEQYF. The DNA for the CDR3 is TGCAGCTTAAAGACGGAGTCCTACGAGCAGTACTTC. This rearrangement joins TRBV20-1 to TRBJ2-7; D is undetermined. Germline V gene data show CDR1 as DFQATT and CDR2 as SNEGSKA (reference sequence). The CDR3 extends over 12 amino acids.

This clonotype appeared a few times. The V call is TRBV20-1, the J call TRBJ2-7, with a weak D call TRBD2 (6 bases). Germline lookup yields CDR1 DFQATT and CDR2 SNEGSKA (reference sequence). The CDR3 extends over 15 amino acids. Between the trimmed V and J ends, which lost 6 bases and 0 bases, there was a span of 18 bases. In nucleotides, the CDR3 is TGCAGTGCCGGAGAGATGGGGACTTACTCCTACGAGCAGTACTTC. Its protein is CSAGEMGTYSYEQYF.

In its sample, this clonotype was seen a few times. The chain has TRBV7-2 and TRBJ2-5; TRBD2 agrees at 10 bases. Germline CDR1 is SGHTA and CDR2 is FQGNSA. The CDR3 consists of 13 residues. The ends lost 8 bases at V and 5 bases at J; junction bases unmatched: 5. The CDR3: CASCLAGVETQYF. The CDR3 bases are TGTGCCAGCTGCCTAGCGGGAGTGGAGACCCAGTACTTC.

This clonotype was seen a few times. The chain couples TRBV7-2 to TRBJ1-5; D uncertain. The V and J ends lost 1 base and 0 bases respectively, with 7 bases between them. Germline V CDR1 and CDR2: SGHTA, FQGNSA. CDR3 length: 15 amino acids. CDR3 protein: CASSLVVGSNQPQHF. CDR3 in DNA: TGTGCCAGCAGCTTAGTTGTAGGTAGCAATCAGCCCCAGCATTTT.

The chain is built from TRBV4-1 and TRBJ1-2; 8 bases line up with TRBD1. Germline CDR1 and CDR2: MGHRA and YSYEKL. The CDR3 totals 16 residues. V trimming: 1 base; J trimming: 4 bases; junction bases outside the gene matches: 8. The CDR3 loop reads CASSQAHGQGAYGYTF. In nucleotides, the CDR3 is TGCGCCAGCAGCCAAGCTCATGGACAGGGAGCCTATGGCTACACCTTC.

This sequence joins TRBV30 and TRBJ2-5, with 8 positions matching TRBD1. Germline CDR1 and CDR2: GTSNPN and SVGIG (reference sequence). Losses at the gene ends were 4 bases for V and 8 bases for J; bases not matched to a gene: 3. The CDR3 has 11 amino acids. CDR3 coding DNA: TGTGCCTGGACGACAGGGGAAACCCAGTACTTC. This gives the protein CAWTTGETQYF.

The sample holds a few counts of this clonotype. The rearrangement joins TRBV29-1 to TRBJ2-1, with D perhaps matching TRBD1 (6 bases). The CDR3 is 14 amino acids. Between the trimmed V and J ends, which lost 4 bases and 5 bases, there was a span of 15 bases. From germline, CDR1 is SQVTM and CDR2 ANQGSEA. CDR3 amino acids: CSVGGRGFDNEQFF. CDR3 bases: TGCAGCGTTGGTGGCAGGGGCTTTGACAATGAGCAGTTCTTC.

The chain couples TRBV27 to TRBJ2-4; a possible D gene is TRBD2 (5 bases). V lost 4 bases and J lost 0, with 16 bases in between. The CDR3 covers 17 residues. Germline V gene sequence: CDR1 MNHEY, CDR2 SMNVEV (reference sequence). CDR3 DNA: TGTGCCAGCAGTTCCGCCCAACTAGTTCTAGCCAAAAACATTCAGTACTTC. It encodes CASSSAQLVLAKNIQYF.

The rearrangement links TRBV6-2 or TRBV6-3 to TRBJ2-5; TRBD2 matches 9 bases. The CDR3 covers 16 residues. V gave up 5 bases and J gave up 11 bases; unmatched junction bases: 18. Germline lookup yields CDR1 MNHEY and CDR2 SVGEGT. The chain's CDR3 is CASSPLAGDTYNEQYF. CDR3 coding DNA: TGTGCCAGCAGTCCCTTAGCGGGGGACACCTACAATGAGCAGTACTTC.

A few counts support this clonotype. The chain has TRBV7-9 and TRBJ1-2; D not certain. The V gene lost 1 base and the J gene lost 7 bases, with 13 bases spanning the gap. CDR3 size: 14 residues. CDR1 is SEHNR and CDR2 is FQNEAQ in the germline V gene (reference sequence). The CDR3 DNA reads TGTGCCAGCAGCTTAGGGGGAGAAACGGGTGGCTACACCTTC. Translated, it gives CASSLGGETGGYTF. The variable domain in full, with the rest retrieved from reference TRBV7-9 and TRBJ1-2, is DTGVSQNPRHKITKRGQNVTFRCDPISEHNRLYWYRQTLGQGPEFLTYFQNEAQLEKSRLLSDRFSAERPKGSFSTLEIQRTEQGDSAMYLCASSLGGETGGYTFGSGTRLTVV.

This clonotype was detected a few times. This chain joins TRBV7-2 and TRBJ2-3; TRBD1 matches 7 bases. The CDR3 runs to 16 residues. The trim removed 5 bases at V and 0 bases at J, leaving 8 bases unmatched. In germline, CDR1 is SGHTA, CDR2 FQGNSA. The CDR3 DNA is TGTGCCAGCAGCCCTTACAGGGGCCCTAGCACAGATACGCAGTATTTT. This translates into CASSPYRGPSTDTQYF. The complete variable domain, with remaining parts taken from reference TRBV7-2 and TRBJ2-3, reads GAGVSQSPSNKVTEKGKDVELRCDPISGHTALYWYRQSLGQGLEFLIYFQGNSAPDKSGLPSDRFSAERTGGSVSTLTIQRTQQEDSAVYLCASSPYRGPSTDTQYFGPGTRLTVL.

The rearrangement joins TRBV15 to TRBJ2-3; D call uncertain. Germline assignment: CDR1 LNHNV and CDR2 YYDKDF (reference sequence). CDR3 length equals 14 residues. Deletions cut 0 bases from V and 4 bases from J, with 8 bases between. CDR3 nucleotide sequence: TGTGCCACCAGCAGAGACTCAGCGTCAGATACGCAGTATTTT. Protein: CATSRDSASDTQYF.

This clonotype has just a few counts. The chain links TRBV5-1 to TRBJ2-1; weak D call: TRBD2 (6 bases). The CDR3 runs to 16 residues. Germline V lookup: CDR1 SGHRS, CDR2 YFSETQ. Trimming took off 0 bases at V and 7 bases at J, with 17 bases between the two ends. Here the CDR3 DNA reads TGCGCCAGCAGCTTGGGATGGCGGGATAACTCAAATGAGCAGTTCTTC. This sequence encodes CASSLGWRDNSNEQFF.

Notes on this clonotype: A much bigger clone sits one base away, suggesting this may be a read error. This chain uses TRBV5-1 with TRBJ2-1, with 7 positions matching TRBD1. CDR1 SGHRS and CDR2 YFSETQ come from the germline V gene. The CDR3 sequence is 15 residues long. The CDR3: CTSSFRDSTYNEQFF. CDR3 in DNA: TGCACCAGCAGCTTCCGGGACAGTACCTACAATGAGCAGTTCTTC.

In this sample, this clonotype turned up once. The J gene is TRBJ2-5, the V gene TRBV18; 9 bases line up with TRBD2. Germline lookup yields CDR1 KGHSH and CDR2 LQKENI. The CDR3 spans 16 residues. The junction had 14 bases not matched to a gene; V was cut back by 1 base and J by 11 bases. The chain's CDR3 is CASSPRKASGDNEQYF. The CDR3 nucleotides are TGTGCCAGCTCACCACGAAAGGCTAGCGGGGATAATGAGCAGTACTTC.

This rearrangement joins TRBV28 to TRBJ2-7; possibly TRBD1 for D (5 bases). Germline V gives CDR1 MDHEN, CDR2 SYDVKM. Trimming took off 10 bases at V and 0 bases at J, with 16 bases between the two ends. The CDR3 is 14 amino acids. DNA for the CDR3: TGTGCCATCCGACAGCCACCTACCTCCTACGAGCAGTACTTC. It is translated as CAIRQPPTSYEQYF.

This rearrangement joins TRBV18 to TRBJ2-1; TRBD1 or TRBD2 may be the D gene (5 bases each). The germline V and J ends were trimmed by 8 bases and 6 bases, with 17 bases remaining between them. This CDR3 region has 14 residues. CDR1 KGHSH and CDR2 LQKENI come from the germline V gene. The CDR3 DNA reads as TGTGCCAGCCAACCGGGACGAGAGTTCAATGAGCAGTTCTTC. This sequence encodes CASQPGREFNEQFF.

This clonotype came up many times. J is TRBJ2-3 and V is TRBV7-2; D remains unclear. Germline CDR1 is SGHTA and CDR2 is FQGNSA. V dropped 4 bases and J dropped 2 bases, with 10 bases sitting between them. The CDR3 has 14 residues. Written as DNA, the CDR3 is TGTGCCAGCAGCTCAGAGACCTTCACAGATACGCAGTATTTT. Encoded protein: CASSSETFTDTQYF.

The chain links TRBV12-3 or TRBV12-4 to TRBJ1-2, with 11 bases identical to TRBD1. This CDR3 region has 13 residues. The V and J ends lost 7 bases and 7 bases, in that order; junction bases with no gene match: 5. CDR3 residues: CASTQGQGGGYTF. As DNA, the CDR3 is TGTGCCAGCACTCAGGGACAGGGGGGTGGCTACACCTTC.

In this sample, this clonotype turned up a few times. The chain couples TRBV29-1 to TRBJ2-1; tentatively, D is TRBD2 (5 bases). V lost 1 base and J lost 7, with 14 bases in between. Germline lookup yields CDR1 SQVTM and CDR2 ANQGSEA. This CDR3 is built from 14 residues. The DNA of the CDR3 is TGCAGCGTTGAAGCGGGAACCCTAGCTAATGAGCAGTTCTTC. Protein product: CSVEAGTLANEQFF.

The CDR3 reads CASSLGTSGGKDTQYF. The DNA for the CDR3 is TGTGCCAGCAGCTTGGGTACTAGCGGAGGCAAAGATACGCAGTATTTT. The rearrangement links TRBV5-5 to TRBJ2-3, with 8 bases identical to TRBD2. The length of the CDR3 is 16 residues. Germline V gene lookup returns CDR1 SGHKS and CDR2 YYEKEE (reference sequence). V gave up 0 bases and J gave up 5 bases; unmatched junction bases: 8.

This clonotype showed up just once. The genes are TRBV27 and TRBJ2-1; 8 bases match TRBD2. This CDR3 has 17 amino acids. Germline values: CDR1 MNHEY, CDR2 SMNVEV (reference sequence). J was trimmed by 3 bases and V by 0 bases; bases with no gene match: 7. CDR3 DNA: TGTGCCAGCAGTTTATCAGGGGGGCTAGCGGGCTACAATGAGCAGTTCTTC. It is translated as CASSLSGGLAGYNEQFF.

This chain joins TRBV20-1 and TRBJ1-5, with D possibly being TRBD1 (6 bases). The ends were cut back, 6 bases at V and 5 bases at J, with 14 bases in the middle. The CDR3 is 13 residues long. Germline values: CDR1 DFQATT, CDR2 SNEGSKA (reference sequence). CDR3 bases: TGCAGTGCAGGAAGACAGGAGCATCAGCCCCAGCATTTT. Translated: CSAGRQEHQPQHF.

This chain links TRBV6-2 or TRBV6-3 with TRBJ2-5; 9 positions agree with TRBD2. The V segment lost 6 bases and the J segment 11 bases; nucleotides outside the gene matches: 16. Germline V lookup: CDR1 MNHEY, CDR2 SVGEGT. The CDR3 totals 15 residues. The CDR3 nucleotides read TGTGCCAGCAGGCGCGCTAGCGGGAATTACAATGAGCAGTACTTC. Amino acids: CASRRASGNYNEQYF.